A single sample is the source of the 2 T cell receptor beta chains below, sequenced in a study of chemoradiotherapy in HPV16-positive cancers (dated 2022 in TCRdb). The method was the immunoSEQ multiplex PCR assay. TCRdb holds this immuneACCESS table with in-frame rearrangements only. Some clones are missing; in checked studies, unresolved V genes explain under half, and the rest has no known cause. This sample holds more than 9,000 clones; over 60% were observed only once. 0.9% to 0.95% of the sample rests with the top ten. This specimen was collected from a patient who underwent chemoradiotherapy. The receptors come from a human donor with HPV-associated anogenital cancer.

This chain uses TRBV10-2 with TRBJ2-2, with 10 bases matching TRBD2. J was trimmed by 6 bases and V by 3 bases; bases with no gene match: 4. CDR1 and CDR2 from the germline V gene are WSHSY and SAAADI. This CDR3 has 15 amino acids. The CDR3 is CASSDPAGGAGELFF. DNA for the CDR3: TGCGCCAGCAGTGACCCAGCGGGGGGGGCCGGGGAGCTGTTTTTT.

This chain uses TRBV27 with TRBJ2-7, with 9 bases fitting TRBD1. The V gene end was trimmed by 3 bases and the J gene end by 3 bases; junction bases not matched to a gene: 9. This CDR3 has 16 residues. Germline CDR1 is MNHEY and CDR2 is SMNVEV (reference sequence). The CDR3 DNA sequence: TGTGCCAGCAGTTTTTCGCGACCGGGACAGGGCTACGAGCAGTACTTC. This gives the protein CASSFSRPGQGYEQYF.